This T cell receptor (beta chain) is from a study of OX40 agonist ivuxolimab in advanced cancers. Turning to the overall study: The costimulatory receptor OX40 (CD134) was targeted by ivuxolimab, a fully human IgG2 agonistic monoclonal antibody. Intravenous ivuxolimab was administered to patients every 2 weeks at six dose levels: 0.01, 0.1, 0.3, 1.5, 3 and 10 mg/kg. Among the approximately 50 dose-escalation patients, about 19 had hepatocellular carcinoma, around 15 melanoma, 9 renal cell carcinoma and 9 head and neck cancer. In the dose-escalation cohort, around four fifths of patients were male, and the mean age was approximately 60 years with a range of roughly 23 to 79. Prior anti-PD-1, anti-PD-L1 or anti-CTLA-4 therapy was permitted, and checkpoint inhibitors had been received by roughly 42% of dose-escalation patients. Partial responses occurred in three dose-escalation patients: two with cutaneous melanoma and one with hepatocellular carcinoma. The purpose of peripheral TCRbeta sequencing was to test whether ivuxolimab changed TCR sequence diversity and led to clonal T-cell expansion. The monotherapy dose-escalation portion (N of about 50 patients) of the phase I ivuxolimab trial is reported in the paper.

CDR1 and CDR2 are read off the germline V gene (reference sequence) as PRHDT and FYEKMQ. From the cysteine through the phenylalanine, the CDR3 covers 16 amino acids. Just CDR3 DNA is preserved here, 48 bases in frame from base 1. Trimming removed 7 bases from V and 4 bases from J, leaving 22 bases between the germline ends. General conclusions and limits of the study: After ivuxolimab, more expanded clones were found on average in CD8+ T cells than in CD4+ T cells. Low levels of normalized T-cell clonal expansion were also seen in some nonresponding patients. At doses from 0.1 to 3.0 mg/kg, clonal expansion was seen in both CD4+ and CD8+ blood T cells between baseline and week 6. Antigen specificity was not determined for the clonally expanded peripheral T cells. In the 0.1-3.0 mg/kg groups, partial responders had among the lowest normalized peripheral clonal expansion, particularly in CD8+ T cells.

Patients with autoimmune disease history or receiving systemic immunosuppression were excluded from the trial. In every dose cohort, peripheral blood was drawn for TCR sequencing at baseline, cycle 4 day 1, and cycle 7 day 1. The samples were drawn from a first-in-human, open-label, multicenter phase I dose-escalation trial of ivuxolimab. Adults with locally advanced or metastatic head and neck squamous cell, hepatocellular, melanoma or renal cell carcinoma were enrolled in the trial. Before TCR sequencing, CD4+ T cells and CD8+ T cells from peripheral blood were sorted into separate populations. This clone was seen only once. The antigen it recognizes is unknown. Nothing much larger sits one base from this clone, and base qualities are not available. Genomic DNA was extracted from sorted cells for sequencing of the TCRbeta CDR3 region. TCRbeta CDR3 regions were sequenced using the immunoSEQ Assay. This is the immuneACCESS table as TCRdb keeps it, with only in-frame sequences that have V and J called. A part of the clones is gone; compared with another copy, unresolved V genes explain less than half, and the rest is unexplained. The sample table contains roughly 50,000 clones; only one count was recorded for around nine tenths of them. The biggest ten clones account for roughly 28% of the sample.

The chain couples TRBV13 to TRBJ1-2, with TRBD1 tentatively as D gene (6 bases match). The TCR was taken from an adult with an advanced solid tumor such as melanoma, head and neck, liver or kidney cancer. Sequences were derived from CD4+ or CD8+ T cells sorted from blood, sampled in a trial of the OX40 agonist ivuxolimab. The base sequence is TGTGCCAGCACACCTCAAGAGACAGGAAGTAGCTATGGCTACACCTTC. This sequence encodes CASTPQETGSSYGYTF.